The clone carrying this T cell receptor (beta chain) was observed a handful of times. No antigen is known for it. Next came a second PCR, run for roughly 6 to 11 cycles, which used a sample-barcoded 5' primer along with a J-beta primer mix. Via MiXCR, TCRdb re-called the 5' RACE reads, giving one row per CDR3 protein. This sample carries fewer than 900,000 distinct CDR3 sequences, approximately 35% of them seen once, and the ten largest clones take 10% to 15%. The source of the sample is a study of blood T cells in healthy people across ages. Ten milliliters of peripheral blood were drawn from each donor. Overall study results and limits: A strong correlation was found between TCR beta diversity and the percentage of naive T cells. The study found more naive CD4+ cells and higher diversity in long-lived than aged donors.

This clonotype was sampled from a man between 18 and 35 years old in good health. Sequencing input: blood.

This CDR3 is CSARDGREYNEQFF. The CDR3 coding sequence is TGCAGTGCTAGAGATGGGCGGGAATACAATGAGCAGTTCTTC. This chain links TRBV20-1 with TRBJ2-1; D perhaps matches TRBD2 (6 bases). CDR3 length equals 14 residues. The germline V and J ends were trimmed by 0 bases and 4 bases, with 10 bases remaining between them. The V gene's germline CDR1 is DFQATT and CDR2 SNEGSKA (reference sequence).